The present TCR beta chain was sequenced within a study of T-cell reconstitution after alpha-beta-depleted transplantation in children. Whole-study findings and limits: Surviving recipient T cells and thymic progenitors produced the high day-60 TCRbeta diversity seen in some patients. Hyperexpanded clones declined; after one year, newly produced T cells mostly supplied diversity.

This clonotype was detected ten times or more. Its antigen is currently unknown. Preparation of the TCRbeta library was carried out with unique molecular identifiers. TCRdb reprocessed the PCR reads via MiXCR and lists one record per CDR3 protein. The sample lists some 550,000 distinct CDR3 sequences, 23% occurring once. The V end was cut by 0 bases, the J end by 2 bases, with 10 bases between. The CDR3 is made up of 15 amino acids. Per the germline V gene, CDR1 is LGHDT and CDR2 is YNNKEL (reference sequence). This rearrangement joins TRBV3-1 to TRBJ2-5; D ambiguous. The sample in question was PBMCs, mostly from graft donor cells, obtained 360 days after TCRalphabeta/CD19-depleted stem cell transplant. This receptor was obtained from a boy in the first two years of life who had a stem cell transplant for acute myeloid leukemia, so the T cells may come from the graft donor. CDR3 in DNA: TGTGCCAGCAGCCAAGATGTGGAGACACAAGAGACCCAGTACTTC. This translates into CASSQDVETQETQYF.